This passage covers 13 T cell receptor beta chains from one sample sequenced in a study of breast tumors, draining lymph nodes, adjacent tissues. TCRdb reprocessed the multiplex PCR reads via MiXCR and lists one record per CDR3 protein. The sample has more than 50,000 distinct CDR3 sequences; around 52% are singletons. Sequencing used breast tumor tissue. The source of these receptors is a female donor with breast cancer. Some clones in this sample may be carry-over from other donors' samples.

The chain links TRBV7-2 to TRBJ2-5; TRBD2 aligns across 8 bases. V was clipped by 7 bases and J by 2 bases; unmatched bases: 6. The CDR3 is 14 residues long. Germline V gene sequence: CDR1 SGHTA, CDR2 FQGNSA. This CDR3 is CASKLTSGQETQYF. CDR3 coding DNA: TGTGCCAGCAAGCTCACTAGCGGTCAAGAGACCCAGTACTTC.

The V call is TRBV5-1, the J call TRBJ1-2; no firm D call. Germline lookup yields CDR1 SGHRS and CDR2 YFSETQ. The CDR3 loop spans 11 amino acids. The germline V and J ends were trimmed by 7 bases and 5 bases, with 9 bases remaining between them. The CDR3 sequence: CASFDGYGYTF. CDR3 DNA sequence: TGCGCCAGCTTCGACGGATATGGCTACACCTTC.

This clonotype was found many times. The chain links TRBV6-5 to TRBJ2-1, with TRBD2 matching 7 bases. This CDR3 comprises 18 residues. J was trimmed by 0 bases and V by 6 bases; bases with no gene match: 14. The germline gives CDR1 MNHEY, CDR2 SVGAGI. The CDR3 DNA reads TGTGCCAGCAGCCGATATAGACTAGCCTTGAGCTCCTACAATGAGCAGTTCTTC. Its protein is CASSRYRLALSSYNEQFF.

Here the CDR3 reads CASSLPGSLSYEQYF. CDR3 bases: TGCGCCAGCAGCTTACCGGGGAGCTTGTCCTACGAGCAGTACTTC. V usage is TRBV5-1 and J usage is TRBJ2-7, with a weak D call TRBD2 (5 bases). Looked up from germline, CDR1 is SGHRS and CDR2 is YFSETQ. The V end lost 2 bases, the J end lost 1 base, and 13 bases lay between the germline ends. The CDR3 length is 15 residues.

As concerns this clonotype: The junction does not match germline at one end; this may be a read error. This chain connects TRBV24-1 to TRBJ1-2, with D possibly TRBD1 on 5 matching bases. CDR1 KGHDR and CDR2 SFDVKD come from the germline V gene. CDR3 length: 12 residues. This CDR3 reads CATSDGGRNWHF. The CDR3 DNA sequence: TGTGCCACCAGTGATGGGGGACGGAACTGGCACTTC.

This clonotype has only one observation. CDR3 in amino acids: CASGKGTSYEQYF. Written as DNA, the CDR3 is TGTGCCAGCGGAAAGGGTACCTCCTACGAGCAGTACTTC. This chain connects TRBV2 to TRBJ2-7; D not resolved. Per the germline V gene, CDR1 is SNHLY and CDR2 is FYNNEI. The CDR3 runs 13 residues. V gave up 8 bases and J gave up 0 bases, with 11 bases separating them.

The chain employs TRBV5-5 and TRBJ2-3; 14 positions agree with TRBD2. Germline V gives CDR1 SGHKS, CDR2 YYEKEE (reference sequence). With V trimmed by 4 bases and J by 6 bases, 16 bases remained unmatched. The CDR3 covers 19 residues. DNA of the CDR3: TGTGCCAGCAGCCCATCAGCTCCGGGACTAGCGGGAGCGGCTGATACGCAGTATTTT. Its translation is CASSPSAPGLAGAADTQYF.

A single count supports this clonotype. The V gene is TRBV7-9, the J gene TRBJ2-5, with D possibly being TRBD1 (7 bases). This CDR3 region has 16 residues. Germline-derived CDR1 and CDR2 are SEHNR and FQNEAQ (reference sequence). The V end was cut by 5 bases, the J end by 2 bases, with 18 bases between. As DNA, the CDR3 is TGTGCCAGCAGCGAAAGGGCGGGACAGATTCAAGAGACCCAGTACTTC. Protein sequence: CASSERAGQIQETQYF.

With respect to this clonotype: One end of the junction is discordant with germline, which a read error may explain. The V and J genes are TRBV5-1 and TRBJ1-6; no reliable D call. The CDR3 runs to 14 residues. Germline values: CDR1 SGHRS, CDR2 YFSETQ. The CDR3 protein is CASSFEAQNSPLHF. The CDR3 DNA is TGCGCCAGCAGCTTTGAGGCGCAAAATTCCCCCCTCCACTTT.

The chain links TRBV11-3 to TRBJ2-1, with D possibly matching TRBD2 (6 bases). Germline-derived CDR1 and CDR2 are SGHNT and YENEEA. Trimming removed 0 bases from V and 9 bases from J, with 9 bases in between. The CDR3 loop spans 13 amino acids. In DNA form, the CDR3 reads TGTGCCAGCAGCTTAGAACCGGGAGCTGAGCAGTTCTTC. This codes for CASSLEPGAEQFF.

Ten or more counts support this clonotype. The chain employs TRBV4-1 and TRBJ2-1, with 9 bases fitting TRBD2. The CDR3 extends over 15 amino acids. Trimming at V came to 4 bases and at J to 9 bases, leaving 10 bases not matched to a gene. The germline V gene encodes CDR1 MGHRA and CDR2 YSYEKL. In DNA form, the CDR3 reads TGCGCCAGCAGCCGACCTCGCGGGGGGGCCGGTGAGCAGTTCTTC. The encoded protein is CASSRPRGGAGEQFF.

The rearrangement joins TRBV7-3 to TRBJ1-6, with D possibly TRBD1 on 5 matching bases. CDR3 length equals 17 residues. Trimming stripped 6 bases from V and 0 bases from J, with 15 bases between. From germline, CDR1 is SGHTA and CDR2 FQGTGA. CDR3 nucleotide sequence: TGTGCCAGCAGACCACTAGCGGGGGGCTCCTATAATTCACCCCTCCACTTT. Translating gives CASRPLAGGSYNSPLHF.

Many counts were recorded for this clonotype. V and J are TRBV7-9 and TRBJ1-1; 9 bases line up with TRBD1. Germline V gene sequence: CDR1 SEHNR, CDR2 FQNEAQ (reference sequence). The CDR3 loop spans 13 amino acids. The trim removed 3 bases at V and 11 bases at J, leaving 7 bases unmatched. The CDR3 coding sequence is TGTGCCAGCAGCTTCTCTACCGGGACAGGGGCTTTCTTT. Translation gives CASSFSTGTGAFF.